Listed below are T cell receptor beta chains from one sample, sequenced in a study of PD-1 blockade in classical Hodgkin lymphoma. Measured with immunoSEQ multiplex PCR; TCRdb has only the in-frame clones, and not every one. The sample has 40,000 to 45,000 clones, over 75% seen once. The sample in question was peripheral blood mononuclear cells (PBMCs), obtained at baseline. These receptors originate from a human donor with classical Hodgkin lymphoma. Each CDR3 is given with its conserved first and last residue. A D gene is named only where the DNA matches it firmly. A row's size may be missing; if present it is once, few, many or a size class.

J	D	V	size	CDR3	DNA
TRBJ2-2	TRBD2	TRBV29-1	-	CSVEDFGGGANTGELFF	TGCAGCGTTGAAGATTTTGGCGGGGGGGCGAACACCGGGGAGCTGTTTTTT
TRBJ2-5	-	TRBV15	-	CATSRGPFLNQETQYF	TGTGCCACCAGCAGAGGGCCCTTTCTGAACCAAGAGACCCAGTACTTC
TRBJ2-2	TRBD1	TRBV11-3	few	CASSPDRGLIGELFF	TGTGCCAGCAGCCCGGACAGGGGGCTTATCGGGGAGCTGTTTTTT
TRBJ2-3	-	TRBV5-1	-	CASSSGKSTDTQYF	TGCGCCAGCAGCTCGGGGAAAAGCACAGATACGCAGTATTTT
TRBJ1-2	-	TRBV2	-	CASSEGGYYGYTF	TGTGCCAGCAGCGAAGGAGGATACTATGGCTACACCTTC
TRBJ1-1	-	TRBV30	-	CARKTVMNTEAFF	TGTGCCCGGAAGACAGTCATGAACACTGAAGCTTTCTTT
TRBJ2-7	-	TRBV5-4	-	CASSSTGGEQYF	TGTGCCAGCAGCTCGACCGGTGGGGAGCAGTACTTC
TRBJ2-7	TRBD1	TRBV10-3	few	CAISESPRGTYEQYF	TGTGCCATCAGTGAGTCGCCCAGGGGGACCTACGAGCAGTACTTC
TRBJ1-1	TRBD1	TRBV18	-	CASSPFGQGTEAFF	TGTGCCAGCTCACCGTTTGGACAGGGCACTGAAGCTTTCTTT
TRBJ2-5	-	TRBV11-2	-	CASSLGVRETQYF	TGTGCCAGCAGCTTAGGGGTTCGGGAGACCCAGTACTTC
TRBJ1-1	-	TRBV5-4	-	CASSLAGDEAEAFF	TGTGCCAGCAGCTTGGCAGGGGATGAAGCTGAAGCTTTCTTT
TRBJ2-1	-	TRBV11-3	-	CASSLLGAYNEQFF	TGTGCCAGCAGCTTGTTGGGGGCCTACAATGAGCAGTTCTTC
TRBJ1-2	TRBD1	TRBV19	-	CASTNTGRDRGDYGYTF	TGTGCCAGTACCAACACGGGCCGGGACAGGGGGGACTATGGCTACACCTTC
TRBJ1-1	TRBD1	TRBV2	-	CASSAGGGGAFF	TGTGCCAGCAGCGCAGGGGGGGGTGGAGCTTTCTTT
TRBJ1-5	-	TRBV27	few	CASSWAKGYEPQHF	TGTGCCAGCAGTTGGGCGAAGGGGTACGAGCCCCAGCATTTT
TRBJ1-1	TRBD1	TRBV5-1	-	CASSPGQGWNTEAFF	TGCGCCAGCAGCCCAGGACAGGGCTGGAACACTGAAGCTTTCTTT
TRBJ1-6	-	TRBV6-1	-	CASSERTPDNSPLHF	TGTGCCAGCAGTGAAAGGACCCCCGATAATTCACCCCTCCACTTT
TRBJ2-5	-	TRBV19	-	CAASLGGAEETQYF	TGTGCCGCTTCATTAGGAGGGGCGGAAGAGACCCAGTACTTC
TRBJ1-2	-	TRBV6-5	-	CASSAQGRYGYTF	TGTGCCAGCAGTGCACAGGGCCGCTATGGCTACACCTTC
TRBJ2-3	-	TRBV11-2	-	CASSLYGPANTDTQYF	TGTGCCAGCAGCTTATACGGCCCCGCTAACACAGATACGCAGTATTTT
TRBJ1-1	-	TRBV5-8	-	CASRVRGTEAFF	TGTGCCAGCAGAGTCCGGGGAACTGAAGCTTTCTTT
TRBJ2-3	-	TRBV5-6	-	CASSLASRTDTQYF	TGTGCCAGCAGCTTGGCGTCTCGCACAGATACGCAGTATTTT
TRBJ1-4	TRBD1	TRBV7-6	-	CASSLRFDRGGGEKLFF	TGTGCCAGCAGCTTACGGTTTGACAGGGGCGGGGGTGAAAAACTGTTTTTT
TRBJ1-5	TRBD1	TRBV19	-	CASKFTGVRQPQHF	TGTGCCAGTAAATTCACAGGGGTACGTCAGCCCCAGCATTTT
TRBJ2-3	-	TRBV7-6	-	CASSPRDSPTDTQYF	TGTGCCAGCAGCCCCCGGGACTCCCCGACAGATACGCAGTATTTT
TRBJ1-1	-	TRBV11-2	-	CASSLGNLNTEAFF	TGTGCCAGCAGCTTAGGGAATTTGAACACTGAAGCTTTCTTT
TRBJ1-2	-	TRBV13	-	CASSLGDNLAYGYTF	TGTGCCAGCAGCTTAGGGGACAATTTAGCCTATGGCTACACCTTC
TRBJ1-2	-	TRBV30	-	CAWSVQLHYGYTF	TGTGCCTGGAGTGTACAGCTCCACTATGGCTACACCTTC
TRBJ2-5	-	TRBV4-3	-	CASSLDRLGMETQYF	TGCGCCAGCAGCCTCGACCGGCTGGGAATGGAGACCCAGTACTTC
TRBJ2-7	TRBD1	TRBV6-1	-	CASSVPTGTESYEQYF	TGTGCCAGCAGTGTTCCCACCGGGACAGAGTCCTACGAGCAGTACTTC
TRBJ2-4	TRBD1	TRBV27	once	CASSPLRGTGYNSQNIQYF	TGTGCCAGCAGTCCCCTGAGGGGGACAGGGTACAATAGCCAAAACATTCAGTACTTC
TRBJ1-2	TRBD1	TRBV7-3	-	CASSFRGLYGYTF	TGTGCCAGCAGCTTTAGGGGGCTCTATGGCTACACCTTC
TRBJ2-7	-	TRBV7-6	-	CASSVSVKQSPYEQYF	TGTGCCAGCAGCGTATCGGTGAAACAGAGCCCCTACGAGCAGTACTTC
TRBJ2-5	-	TRBV18	-	CASSPRQGRGETQYF	TGTGCCAGCTCACCAAGACAGGGGAGGGGAGAGACCCAGTACTTC
TRBJ2-5	-	TRBV9	-	CASSVAGGLQETQYF	TGTGCCAGCAGCGTAGCAGGGGGGCTTCAAGAGACCCAGTACTTC
TRBJ1-4	-	TRBV7-4	-	CASSLGAGIGEKLFF	TGTGCCAGCAGCTTAGGGGCAGGGATAGGAGAAAAACTGTTTTTT
TRBJ2-1	-	TRBV7-8	once	CASSLAGLDEQFF	TGTGCCAGCAGCTTAGCTGGGCTCGATGAGCAGTTCTTC
TRBJ2-5	-	TRBV2	-	CASSGVGGETQYF	TGTGCCAGCAGTGGGGTCGGGGGAGAGACCCAGTACTTC
TRBJ1-2	-	TRBV19	-	CASTEDSVYGYTF	TGTGCCAGTACCGAGGACAGCGTATATGGCTACACCTTC
TRBJ1-5	TRBD1	TRBV5-6	-	CASSRLQGGYSNQPQHF	TGTGCCAGCAGCAGACTACAGGGGGGATATAGCAATCAGCCCCAGCATTTT
TRBJ2-1	-	TRBV19	-	CASSSWVGDNEQFF	TGTGCCAGTAGTTCTTGGGTGGGGGACAATGAGCAGTTCTTC
TRBJ1-1	-	TRBV11-2	-	CASSLQIGGTEAFF	TGTGCCAGCAGCTTACAAATAGGTGGCACTGAAGCTTTCTTT
TRBJ1-5	-	TRBV6-1	-	CAARQSGPQHF	TGTGCCGCCCGACAGTCCGGGCCCCAGCATTTT
TRBJ1-3	-	TRBV25-1	-	CASSEAQGRNTIYF	TGTGCCAGCAGTGAAGCACAGGGCAGAAACACCATATATTTT
TRBJ2-5	-	TRBV9	-	CASSPGVYETGWQETQYF	TGTGCCAGCAGCCCGGGGGTGTACGAGACAGGGTGGCAAGAGACCCAGTACTTC
TRBJ2-3	TRBD2	TRBV11-1	-	CASSLGGGAADTQYF	TGTGCCAGCAGCTTAGGCGGGGGGGCAGCAGATACGCAGTATTTT
TRBJ2-1	-	TRBV9	-	CASSSDSLEQFF	TGTGCCAGCAGCAGTGATAGTTTGGAGCAGTTCTTC
TRBJ2-1	-	TRBV6-6	-	CASSYSVPEGEQFF	TGTGCCAGCAGTTACTCTGTCCCGGAGGGTGAGCAGTTCTTC
TRBJ2-1	TRBD2	TRBV7-3	-	CASSLSGGTYNEQFF	TGTGCCAGCAGCTTATCCGGGGGGACTTACAATGAGCAGTTCTTC
TRBJ2-7	TRBD1	TRBV6-5	-	CASSYPQTGPEQYF	TGTGCCAGCAGTTACCCTCAGACAGGGCCCGAGCAGTACTTC
TRBJ2-7	TRBD2	TRBV9	once	CASSPRASGGTYEQYF	TGTGCCAGCAGCCCACGGGCTAGCGGGGGTACCTACGAGCAGTACTTC
TRBJ2-1	-	TRBV7-3	-	CASSLDSRYNEQFF	TGTGCCAGCAGCTTGGACAGTCGCTACAATGAGCAGTTCTTC
TRBJ2-1	TRBD1	TRBV9	-	CASSLTGVNEQFF	TGTGCCAGCAGCCTGACAGGGGTCAATGAGCAGTTCTTC
TRBJ2-2	TRBD1	TRBV6-6	-	CAIGQGDTGELFF	TGTGCCATCGGACAGGGGGATACCGGGGAGCTGTTTTTT
TRBJ1-1	-	TRBV5-4	-	CASSADARISAEAFF	TGTGCCAGCAGCGCCGACGCACGGATCAGTGCTGAAGCTTTCTTT
TRBJ2-3	-	TRBV6-5	-	CASSFHYTVLDTQYF	TGTGCCAGCAGTTTCCATTACACGGTTTTAGATACGCAGTATTTT
TRBJ2-7	-	TRBV19	-	CASAGIVLGEQYF	TGTGCCAGTGCCGGTATAGTGTTGGGCGAGCAGTACTTC
TRBJ1-4	-	TRBV4-3	few	CASSQALTLEEGKLFF	TGCGCCAGCAGCCAAGCCCTGACCTTGGAGGAGGGAAAACTGTTTTTT
TRBJ2-7	-	TRBV18	-	CASSPAGRQYF	TGTGCCAGCTCACCTGCTGGCCGGCAGTACTTC
TRBJ1-1	-	TRBV29-1	-	CSVHGGWSEAFF	TGCAGCGTTCATGGGGGTTGGTCTGAAGCTTTCTTT